This T cell receptor beta chain was sequenced in a study of T cell repertoires in cytomegalovirus infection. As regards this clonotype: What it recognizes is unknown.

V lost 6 bases and J lost 5, with 23 bases in between. Germline V CDR1 and CDR2: DFQATT, SNEGSKA (reference sequence). The CDR3 covers 16 residues. TCRdb processed the reads anew with MiXCR; each CDR3 protein has one entry. The repertoire includes about 700,000 distinct CDR3 sequences, 30% to 40% of them detected once, and around a sixth sits in the top ten. The V gene is TRBV20-1, the J gene TRBJ1-5; no clear D. The sequence was obtained from a human donor in good health (CMV status not recorded). Some clones in this sample may be carry-over from other donors' samples. Sequencing used cultured PBMCs, obtained from culture after CMV antigen stimulation. The CDR3 loop reads CSARRAGGLKDQPQHF. In DNA, the CDR3 is TGCAGTGCCCGAAGGGCAGGTGGGCTAAAAGATCAGCCCCAGCATTTT.